The sequence of this T cell receptor beta chain was determined in a study of CD8 T cells in Susac syndrome. Reverse transcription used roughly 0.45 to 1 ug RNA and random hexamers. Coverage of TCR beta CDR3 amplification by immunoSEQ multiplex PCR extended to 54 Vbeta and 13 Jbeta. Via MiXCR, TCRdb re-called the immunoSEQ multiplex PCR reads, giving one row per CDR3 protein. The sample gives some 150,000 distinct CDR3 sequences, approximately 96% of which show up once; 0.065% to 0.095% is in the top ten. CDR3 size: 14 residues. Between the trimmed V and J ends, which lost 1 base and 2 bases, there was a span of 8 bases. Per germline, CDR1 LGHDT and CDR2 YNNKEL (reference sequence).

This clonotype originated in a human donor with Susac syndrome. This chain uses TRBV3-1 with TRBJ1-1; D uncertain. Sequencing was carried out using CD4+ T cells from PBMCs. CDR3 DNA: TGTGCCAGCAGCCAAGGTGGGGATAACACTGAAGCTTTCTTT. Translation: CASSQGGDNTEAFF.